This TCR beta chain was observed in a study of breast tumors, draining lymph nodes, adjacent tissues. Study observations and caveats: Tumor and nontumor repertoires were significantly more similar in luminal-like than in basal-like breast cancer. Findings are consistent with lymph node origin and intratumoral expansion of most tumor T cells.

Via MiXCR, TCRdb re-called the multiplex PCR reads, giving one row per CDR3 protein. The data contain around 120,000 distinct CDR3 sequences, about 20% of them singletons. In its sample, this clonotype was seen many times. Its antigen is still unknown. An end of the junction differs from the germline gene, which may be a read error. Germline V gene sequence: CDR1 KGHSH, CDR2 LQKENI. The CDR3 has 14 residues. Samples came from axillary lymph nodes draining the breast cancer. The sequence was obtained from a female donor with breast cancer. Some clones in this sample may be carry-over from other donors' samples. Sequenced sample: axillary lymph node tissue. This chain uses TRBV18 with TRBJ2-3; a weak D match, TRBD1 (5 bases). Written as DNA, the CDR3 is TGTGCCAGCTCACCATACGGCAGCACAGGTACGCAGTATTTT. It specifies CASSPYGSTGTQYF.